This T cell receptor beta chain was sequenced in a study of cytomegalovirus exposure and HLA in healthy donors. Repertoires were generated with immunoSEQ multiplex PCR, while TCRdb's copy carries only in-frame clones and drops some. The table shows tens of thousands of clones, with 90% to 96% occurring only once. The donors were part of the approximately 120-subject validation cohort, which stood apart from the roughly 670-subject first cohort. Germline CDR1 and CDR2: SNHLY and FYNNEI. The CDR3 length is 14 residues. Trimming at V came to 6 bases and at J to 3 bases, leaving 7 bases not matched to a gene. Study conclusions and caveats: Subsequent analysis showed first-cohort TCR clusters tending to co-occur in about 110 validation repertoires. Cytomegalovirus-associated TCR beta chains were listed, numbering over 150. Some public TCRs appeared in many individuals, while most sequences were rare.

For this clone: As yet, its antigen is unknown.

Sequences were obtained from PBMCs. The clonotype was recovered from a woman aged 18-35 years in good health and CMV-seronegative. The rearrangement links TRBV2 to TRBJ1-1; 7 bases line up with TRBD1. The CDR3 coding sequence is TGTGCCAGCAGGGACCGGGACAGCCACACTGAAGCTTTCTTT. This encodes CASRDRDSHTEAFF.